These 18 T cell receptor beta chains came from one sample sequenced in a study of T cells in Graves' hyperthyroidism and ophthalmopathy. It was RNA transcripts that yielded the amplified TCR beta CDR3 regions. Primed by the HTBI set, a first-round RT-PCR was run on the TCR CDR3. TCRdb fed the multiplex PCR reads into MiXCR, producing one record per CDR3 protein. Among fewer than 650,000 distinct CDR3 sequences, around 13% were seen once, and the ten largest hold roughly 6.2%. Material: blood. The receptor source for this set is a woman in her 30s with Graves' hyperthyroidism that later progressed to Graves' ophthalmopathy.

The J gene is TRBJ1-5, the V gene TRBV6-1; TRBD1 might be the D (6 bases). Trimming took off 6 bases at V and 4 bases at J, with 10 bases between the two ends. The CDR3 is 13 residues long. CDR1 is MNHNS, CDR2 SASEGT, per germline. The CDR3 coding sequence is TGTGCCAGCAGCGGACAGAAGAATCAGCCCCAGCATTTT. Amino acids: CASSGQKNQPQHF.

The chain carries TRBV7-9 and TRBJ1-1, with D hard to call. The CDR3 extends over 13 amino acids. Germline loops: CDR1 SEHNR, CDR2 FQNEAQ (reference sequence). The ends were cut back, 3 bases at V and 0 bases at J, with 5 bases in the middle. The CDR3 region has the DNA TGTGCCAGCAGCTTTCACATGAACACTGAAGCTTTCTTT. It encodes CASSFHMNTEAFF.

This clonotype was counted many times. The chain joins TRBV19 to TRBJ2-7; TRBD1 might be the D (5 bases). From germline, CDR1 is LNHDA and CDR2 SQIVND (reference sequence). CDR3 length: 15 amino acids. Trimming removed 5 bases from V and 2 bases from J, with 16 bases in between. CDR3: CASSEIAQETYEQYF. CDR3 DNA sequence: TGTGCCAGTAGTGAAATCGCACAGGAGACCTACGAGCAGTACTTC. The full variable domain, its missing parts supplied by reference TRBV19 and TRBJ2-7, is DGGITQSPKYLFRKEGQNVTLSCEQNLNHDAMYWYRQDPGQGLRLIYYSQIVNDFQKGDIAEGYSVSREKKESFPLTVTSAQKNPTAFYLCASSEIAQETYEQYFGPGTRLTVT.

This clonotype was seen many times. The genes are TRBV12-3 or TRBV12-4 and TRBJ2-1, with 8 bases that match TRBD1. CDR3 length: 16 amino acids. V was pared by 9 bases and J by 4 bases, with 14 bases of the junction left unmatched. DNA for the CDR3: TGTGCCAGTCGAATCAGGGGGCGACCAATATACAATGAGCAGTTCTTC. Amino acid sequence: CASRIRGRPIYNEQFF.

Regarding this clonotype: A single base separates this from a much larger clone, so it may be a read error. This chain connects TRBV27 to TRBJ2-7; no definite D call. Germline values: CDR1 MNHEY, CDR2 SMNVEV (reference sequence). Between the trimmed V and J ends, which lost 5 bases and 2 bases, there was a span of 10 bases. This CDR3 spans 13 amino acids. CDR3 region: CASSDAGTYEQYF. The DNA of the CDR3 is TGTGCCAGCAGTGATGCCGGAACCTACGAGCAGTACTTC.

In its sample, this clonotype was seen many times. V and J are TRBV5-4 and TRBJ1-4; unclear D gene. Germline loops: CDR1 SGHNT, CDR2 YYREEE (reference sequence). Trimming took off 0 bases at V and 4 bases at J, with 10 bases between the two ends. The CDR3 extends over 15 amino acids. The CDR3 reads CASSLVGRGNEKLFF. The CDR3 DNA follows: TGTGCCAGCAGCTTGGTAGGGCGCGGTAATGAAAAACTGTTTTTT.

This clonotype has ten or more counts. J is TRBJ2-7 and V is TRBV20-1, with 10 bases fitting TRBD1. With V trimmed by 8 bases and J by 2 bases, 6 bases remained unmatched. Germline CDR1 and CDR2: DFQATT and SNEGSKA (reference sequence). The CDR3 sequence is 13 residues long. CDR3 residues: CSSPGTGAYEQYF. In DNA form, the CDR3 reads TGCAGTTCCCCCGGGACAGGGGCCTACGAGCAGTACTTC.

This clonotype was observed many times. The chain carries TRBV14 and TRBJ2-3; 9 bases map to TRBD2. V was clipped by 0 bases and J by 2 bases; unmatched bases: 6. Germline V gives CDR1 SGHDN, CDR2 FVKESK. The CDR3 contains 17 residues. This chain's CDR3 is CASSQDVAGGTTDTQYF. CDR3 DNA sequence: TGTGCCAGCAGCCAAGACGTTGCGGGAGGGACCACAGATACGCAGTATTTT.

The rearrangement uses TRBV10-3 and TRBJ1-2; D is unresolved. Trimming left V 4 bases short and J 8 bases short, with 11 bases between. This CDR3 is 12 amino acids long. Germline values: CDR1 ENHRY, CDR2 SYGVKD. The CDR3 DNA follows: TGTGCCATCAGTGGGCCTGAGGGCGGCTACACCTTC. It is translated as CAISGPEGGYTF.

Turning to this clonotype: Given a much more abundant clone one base away, this may be a read error. The V call is TRBV6-5, the J call TRBJ1-2; D not certain. Germline V gives CDR1 MNHEY, CDR2 SVGAGI. The CDR3 loop spans 14 amino acids. Trimming pared 2 bases from V and 9 bases from J, leaving 16 bases between. The CDR3 is CASSYGVGSDSYTF. CDR3 nucleotides: TGTGCCAGCAGTTACGGGGTTGGGAGCGATAGCTACACCTTC.

This clonotype was seen more than once but under ten times. V is TRBV7-3 and J is TRBJ2-3, with 10 bases that match TRBD2. Germline trimming cut 2 bases from V and 3 bases from J; bases unmatched to any gene: 11. CDR3 size: 18 residues. Germline CDR1 SGHTA, CDR2 FQGTGA. CDR3 protein: CASSLWASGSRSTDTQYF. DNA of the CDR3: TGTGCCAGCAGCTTATGGGCTAGCGGGAGTCGGAGTACAGATACGCAGTATTTT.

The rearrangement joins TRBV20-1 to TRBJ2-1; 7 bases match TRBD2. With 4 bases clipped from V and 8 bases from J, the junction kept 17 bases outside the gene matches. Germline V lookup: CDR1 DFQATT, CDR2 SNEGSKA (reference sequence). This CDR3 has 16 residues. DNA for the CDR3: TGCAGTGCTACCCGTCCCCGGACTAGTTTGTCGGATGAGCAGTTCTTC. Its protein product is CSATRPRTSLSDEQFF.

As to this clonotype: A single base separates this from a much larger clone, so it may be a read error. The chain joins TRBV19 to TRBJ2-1; 7 nucleotides align to TRBD2. The germline gives CDR1 LNHDA, CDR2 SQIVND (reference sequence). The CDR3 is 16 residues long. Trimming at V came to 3 bases and at J to 7 bases, leaving 12 bases not matched to a gene. The CDR3 DNA reads TGTGCCAGTAGTATTCTGTCTCGCGGGAGCAGGAATGAGCAGTTCTTC. Protein: CASSILSRGSRNEQFF.

This clonotype was detected ten times or more. The chain joins TRBV12-3 or TRBV12-4 to TRBJ2-2, with a tentative D call TRBD2 (7 bases). V was clipped by 9 bases and J by 2 bases, with 19 bases between them. This CDR3 region has 16 residues. This CDR3 is CASGGGRRGNTGELFF. DNA of the CDR3: TGTGCCAGTGGGGGGGGCAGAAGGGGAAACACCGGGGAGCTGTTTTTT.

With respect to this clonotype: The junction differs from germline at one of its ends, possibly a read error. The chain combines TRBV25-1 with TRBJ1-5, with D unresolved. The CDR3 sequence is 14 residues long. Germline V gene sequence: CDR1 MGHDK, CDR2 SYGVNS. This CDR3 is CACSESGFSRPQHF. CDR3 nucleotides: TGTGCCTGCAGTGAATCCGGGTTTTCGCGCCCCCAGCATTTT.

The rearrangement links TRBV19 to TRBJ1-4; 7 nucleotides line up with TRBD1. CDR3 length equals 15 residues. The V gene end was trimmed by 6 bases and the J gene end by 8 bases; junction bases not matched to a gene: 12. The germline CDR1 and CDR2 sequences are LNHDA and SQIVND (reference sequence). The CDR3 DNA reads TGTGCCAGTAGGTCCCAGGAGGGGGCCCGGGAAAAACTGTTTTTT. As protein: CASRSQEGAREKLFF.

This clonotype has more than one count but fewer than ten. The rearrangement links TRBV5-1 to TRBJ1-3, with 7 bases lining up with TRBD1. This CDR3 contains 16 residues. The V gene end was trimmed by 1 base and the J gene end by 2 bases; junction bases not matched to a gene: 6. Germline-derived CDR1 and CDR2 are SGHRS and YFSETQ. The CDR3 sequence: CASSLQATGTGNTIYF. The CDR3, as DNA: TGCGCCAGCAGCTTGCAAGCGACAGGGACTGGAAACACCATATATTTT.

This chain uses TRBV12-3 or TRBV12-4 with TRBJ2-4; weak D call: TRBD1 (5 bases). The ends were cut back, 1 base at V and 0 bases at J, with 13 bases in the middle. CDR3 length equals 17 residues. The CDR3: CASSLGTGNLAKNIQYF. CDR3 coding DNA: TGTGCCAGCAGTTTAGGCACAGGTAACCTAGCCAAAAACATTCAGTACTTC.